This T cell receptor (beta chain) is from a study of blood T cell repertoires in COVID-19. Germline V gives CDR1 KGHSH, CDR2 LQKENI. This CDR3 contains 16 residues. Unmatched junction bases numbered 5, after V lost 5 bases and J lost 2 bases. This clone was observed a handful of times. Patients at the Seattle site were enrolled during active infection and followed longitudinally. The protocol was immunoSEQ multiplex PCR, while the TCRdb copy is restricted to in-frame clones and leaves out a portion. The data show 70,000 or so clones, over 60% seen once. The genes are TRBV18 and TRBJ1-3; 11 positions agree with TRBD1. This TCR was sampled from a man in his 60s with COVID-19, enrolled during active disease. The sequencing sample was made of peripheral blood. CDR3 sequence reads: CASSAGQGATGNTIYF. The CDR3, as DNA: TGTGCCAGCTCAGCAGGACAGGGGGCTACTGGAAACACCATATATTTT.